This TCR beta chain came from a study of STAT5B mutations in CD4+ large granular lymphocyte leukemia. The overall study: Cryopreserved patient cells were CD8-depleted, then anti-CD4 bead selected. Study outcomes and limitations: 8/27 top patient clones versus 2/35 control clones were TRBV06-family.

Turning to this clone: Its specificity is unknown.

Method: immunoSEQ multiplex PCR; TCRdb's copy keeps in-frame clones and lacks some. This repertoire shows almost 8,500 clones, just under 90% found once; its top ten account for 50%. Padova, Helsinki and Shinshu hematology units supplied the CD4+ T-LGLL patients. Trimming took off 0 bases at V and 0 bases at J, with 6 bases between the two ends. This CDR3 is 14 amino acids long. Germline CDR1 reads SGHRS; CDR2 reads YFSETQ. This clonotype was obtained from a woman in her 70s with CD4+ T-cell large granular lymphocyte leukemia. The sequenced sample was PBMCs. The chain employs TRBV5-1 and TRBJ2-5; D unresolved. CDR3 in DNA: TGCGCCAGCAGCTTGGTGCCGGACCAAGAGACCCAGTACTTC. This codes for CASSLVPDQETQYF.